This T cell receptor (beta chain) was captured by sequencing in a study of cytomegalovirus exposure and HLA in healthy donors. Study-wide findings and caveats: What TCR beta sequences reportedly achieved was accurate prediction of HLA-A and HLA-B alleles in most subjects.

PCR involved 60 Vbeta and 13 Jbeta primers. Using immunoSEQ multiplex PCR, the repertoire was profiled, and TCRdb retains in-frame clones only, with some absent. The repertoire holds approximately 100,000 clones, with under 80% as singletons. Of note for this clone: Its antigen is unknown.

The CDR3 has 16 residues. Germline loops: CDR1 KGHSH, CDR2 LQKENI. Trimming removed 0 bases from V and 1 base from J; junction bases left unmatched: 4. This TCR derives from a woman between 45 and 60 years old in good health and CMV-seropositive. The chain has TRBV18 and TRBJ1-1, with 8 positions matching TRBD1. Sequenced: PBMCs. CDR3 sequence: CASSPPTGVRNTEAFF. The CDR3 bases are TGTGCCAGCTCACCACCGACAGGGGTTCGGAACACTGAAGCTTTCTTT.